The 20 T cell receptor beta chains listed next were all sequenced from one sample in a study of control samples from healthy donors and cancer patients. Data came from immunoSEQ multiplex PCR; TCRdb stores just in-frame clones and leaves some out. The repertoire holds about 20,000 clones, with about 86% as singletons. The sequenced sample consisted of PBMCs. All receptors come from a woman aged 70 to 79 with colorectal cancer.

The chain couples TRBV5-1 to TRBJ1-4; 7 positions agree with TRBD1. This CDR3 has 15 amino acids. J was trimmed by 2 bases and V by 4 bases; bases with no gene match: 5. Germline V gene sequence: CDR1 SGHRS, CDR2 YFSETQ. The CDR3 loop is CASSDPQGTNEKLFF. For the CDR3, the DNA is TGCGCCAGCAGCGACCCACAGGGGACTAATGAAAAACTGTTTTTT.

This clone appeared a few times. V is TRBV7-8 and J is TRBJ2-3, with D uncertain. CDR3 size: 12 residues. The V gene lost 5 bases and the J gene lost 3 bases, with 6 bases spanning the gap. The germline V gene has CDR1 SGHVS and CDR2 FQNEAQ. The DNA of the CDR3 is TGTGCCAGCAGCATCCAAACAGATACGCAGTATTTT. Translation gives CASSIQTDTQYF.

The chain joins TRBV7-2 to TRBJ1-4; D ambiguous. The germline V and J ends were trimmed by 0 bases and 3 bases, with 5 bases remaining between them. Germline CDR1 SGHTA, CDR2 FQGNSA. The CDR3 totals 14 residues. The CDR3 sequence is CASSLAGPNEKLFF. The CDR3 DNA reads as TGTGCCAGCAGCTTAGCAGGACCTAATGAAAAACTGTTTTTT.

The chain recombines TRBV2 with TRBJ2-7; 7 nucleotides align to TRBD1. The CDR3 is 16 residues long. The V gene end was trimmed by 3 bases and the J gene end by 0 bases; junction bases not matched to a gene: 8. Germline V gene sequence: CDR1 SNHLY, CDR2 FYNNEI. As DNA, the CDR3 is TGTGCCAGCAGTGATCAGCCGGGACAGAGCTCCTACGAGCAGTACTTC. This sequence encodes CASSDQPGQSSYEQYF.

This chain uses TRBV6-5 with TRBJ2-7; possible D gene TRBD1, 6 bases. The CDR3 length is 12 residues. Germline CDR1 and CDR2: MNHEY and SVGAGI. Between the trimmed V and J ends, which lost 8 bases and 6 bases, there was a span of 14 bases. CDR3 protein: CASWGQWREQYF. The CDR3 DNA sequence: TGTGCCAGCTGGGGGCAGTGGCGCGAGCAGTACTTC.

The rearrangement uses TRBV6-6 and TRBJ2-7; TRBD2 matches 7 bases. V was clipped by 8 bases and J by 2 bases; unmatched bases: 6. Germline lookup yields CDR1 MNHNY and CDR2 SVGAGI (reference sequence). The CDR3 runs to 13 residues. The CDR3 coding sequence is TGTGCCAGCGGGAGGGATGGGACCTACGAGCAGTACTTC. It is translated as CASGRDGTYEQYF.

This sequence joins TRBV7-9 and TRBJ2-5, with 7 bases that match TRBD2. The germline gives CDR1 SEHNR, CDR2 FQNEAQ (reference sequence). This CDR3 contains 16 residues. The trim removed 7 bases at V and 5 bases at J, leaving 16 bases unmatched. The CDR3 nucleotides read TGTGCCAGCAACCTCGGGACTACCCAGAGAGGCGAGACCCAGTACTTC. Protein: CASNLGTTQRGETQYF.

The V call is TRBV11-3, the J call TRBJ2-7, with 8 bases that match TRBD1. Germline V gene data show CDR1 as SGHNT and CDR2 as YENEEA. With V trimmed by 5 bases and J by 2 bases, 8 bases remained unmatched. CDR3 length: 15 residues. For the CDR3, the DNA is TGTGCCAGCAGCACCCGGACAGGGAAGGCCTACGAGCAGTACTTC. This codes for CASSTRTGKAYEQYF.

This clone came up a few times. The DNA of the CDR3 is TGTGCCAGCAGCCAATCTAGCGGGAGGGTGGGTGAGCAGTTCTTC. It yields the protein CASSQSSGRVGEQFF. The gene calls are TRBV3-1 (or the pseudogene TRBV3-2) and TRBJ2-1; 12 bases match TRBD2. The CDR3 contains 15 residues. V dropped 2 bases and J dropped 9; count of bases not matched to a gene: 5. Germline CDR1 and CDR2: LGHDT and YNNKEL (reference sequence).

This rearrangement joins TRBV19 to TRBJ2-2; D remains unclear. This CDR3 has 14 residues. Germline loops: CDR1 LNHDA, CDR2 SQIVND (reference sequence). V was trimmed by 5 bases and J by 4 bases, leaving 11 bases between them. CDR3: CASSQPGGTGELFF. The CDR3 DNA reads TGTGCCAGTAGTCAACCGGGCGGCACCGGGGAGCTGTTTTTT.

The CDR3 is CASSDHGRGGTEAFF. For the CDR3, the DNA is TGTGCCAGCAGTGACCACGGCAGGGGTGGGACTGAAGCTTTCTTT. V is TRBV2 and J is TRBJ1-1; D is possibly TRBD1 (6 bases). Germline V gene lookup returns CDR1 SNHLY and CDR2 FYNNEI. There are 15 residues in the CDR3. V was shortened by 3 bases and J by 5 bases, with 16 bases between the two germline ends.

The V call is TRBV7-2, the J call TRBJ1-6; the D is unclear. This CDR3 has 13 residues. With 8 bases removed from V and 7 bases from J, the gap between germline ends came to 12 bases. Germline V lookup: CDR1 SGHTA, CDR2 FQGNSA. CDR3 coding DNA: TGTGCCAGCGGGCCGGGAGCAAATTCACCCCTCCACTTT. Residues: CASGPGANSPLHF.

V and J are TRBV12-3 or TRBV12-4 and TRBJ2-7; D unclear. The CDR3 is made up of 13 amino acids. Trimming removed 3 bases from V and 4 bases from J, with 10 bases in between. This chain's CDR3 is CASSFRQGYEQYF. Here the CDR3 DNA reads TGTGCCAGCAGTTTCCGCCAAGGATACGAGCAGTACTTC.

V is TRBV11-3 and J is TRBJ2-6; D remains unclear. Trimming took 5 bases from V and 1 from J, leaving 3 bases between them. This CDR3 has 13 residues. Germline V CDR1 and CDR2: SGHNT, YENEEA. The CDR3 spells CASSLSGANVLTF. The CDR3, as DNA: TGTGCCAGCAGCCTTTCTGGGGCCAACGTCCTGACTTTC.

In DNA form, the CDR3 reads TGTGCCAGCAGCCCATTCCGGGACAGAAACTATGGCTACACCTTC. Translation: CASSPFRDRNYGYTF. The J gene is TRBJ1-2, the V gene TRBV7-8, with TRBD1 identical over 7 bases. CDR3 size: 15 residues. V lost 5 bases and J lost 2; bases outside the gene matches: 8. Germline V gene data show CDR1 as SGHVS and CDR2 as FQNEAQ.

This chain joins TRBV29-1 and TRBJ1-5; 7 positions agree with TRBD1. The CDR3 is 14 residues long. Germline V lookup: CDR1 SQVTM, CDR2 ANQGSEA. The trim removed 4 bases at V and 3 bases at J, leaving 6 bases unmatched. CDR3 residues: CSVVVGTDNQPQHF. CDR3 bases: TGCAGCGTTGTTGTCGGGACAGACAATCAGCCCCAGCATTTT.

The chain recombines TRBV27 with TRBJ2-7, with a possible D match to TRBD1 (6 bases). Germline CDR1 reads MNHEY; CDR2 reads SMNVEV (reference sequence). Trimming removed 3 bases at V and 5 bases at J, with 14 bases between. CDR3 size: 14 residues. The CDR3: CASSFQGLEHEQYF. CDR3 coding DNA: TGTGCCAGCAGTTTTCAGGGGCTCGAACACGAGCAGTACTTC.

Only a few counts were recorded for this clone. The rearrangement uses TRBV10-3 and TRBJ1-6, with D maybe TRBD1 (6 bases). Germline CDR1 ENHRY, CDR2 SYGVKD. With 3 bases removed from V and 6 bases from J, the gap between germline ends came to 9 bases. The CDR3 extends over 14 amino acids. CDR3: CAISDGQRNSPLHF. Here the CDR3 DNA reads TGTGCCATCAGTGATGGACAGCGTAATTCACCCCTCCACTTT.

V usage is TRBV5-1 and J usage is TRBJ2-1; 12 bases map to TRBD2. Looked up from germline, CDR1 is SGHRS and CDR2 is YFSETQ. V lost 0 bases, J lost 7 bases, and 5 bases stayed unmatched. The CDR3 covers 16 residues. The CDR3 DNA reads TGCGCCAGCAGCTTGGGAGGACTAGCGGGAACGAATGAGCAGTTCTTC. Residues: CASSLGGLAGTNEQFF.

The CDR3 nucleotides read TGCGCCAGCAGCCAAGATCCCAGGGCAGCAGCAGATACGCAGTATTTT. Translating gives CASSQDPRAAADTQYF. This rearrangement joins TRBV4-3 to TRBJ2-3; tentatively, D is TRBD1 (5 bases). The germline V gene encodes CDR1 LGHNA and CDR2 YSLEER. The ends were cut back, 0 bases at V and 4 bases at J, with 14 bases in the middle. The CDR3 is 16 residues long.